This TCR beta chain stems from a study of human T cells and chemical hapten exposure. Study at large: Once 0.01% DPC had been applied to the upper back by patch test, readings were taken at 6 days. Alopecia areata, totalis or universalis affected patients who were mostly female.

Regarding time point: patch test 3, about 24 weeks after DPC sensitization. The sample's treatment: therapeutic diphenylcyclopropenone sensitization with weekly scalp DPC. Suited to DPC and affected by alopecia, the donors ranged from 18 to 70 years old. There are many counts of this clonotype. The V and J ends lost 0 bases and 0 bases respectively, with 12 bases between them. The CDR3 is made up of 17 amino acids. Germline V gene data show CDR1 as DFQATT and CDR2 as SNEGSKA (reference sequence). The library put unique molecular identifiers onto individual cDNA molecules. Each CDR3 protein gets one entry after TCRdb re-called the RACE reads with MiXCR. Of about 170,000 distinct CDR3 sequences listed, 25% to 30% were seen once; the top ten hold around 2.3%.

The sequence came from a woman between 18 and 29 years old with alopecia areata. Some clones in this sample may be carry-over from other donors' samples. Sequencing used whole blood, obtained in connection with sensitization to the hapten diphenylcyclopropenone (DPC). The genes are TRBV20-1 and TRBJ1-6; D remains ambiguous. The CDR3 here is CSARDREASSYNSPLHF. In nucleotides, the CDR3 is TGCAGTGCTAGAGATCGAGAGGCGAGCTCCTATAATTCACCCCTCCACTTT.